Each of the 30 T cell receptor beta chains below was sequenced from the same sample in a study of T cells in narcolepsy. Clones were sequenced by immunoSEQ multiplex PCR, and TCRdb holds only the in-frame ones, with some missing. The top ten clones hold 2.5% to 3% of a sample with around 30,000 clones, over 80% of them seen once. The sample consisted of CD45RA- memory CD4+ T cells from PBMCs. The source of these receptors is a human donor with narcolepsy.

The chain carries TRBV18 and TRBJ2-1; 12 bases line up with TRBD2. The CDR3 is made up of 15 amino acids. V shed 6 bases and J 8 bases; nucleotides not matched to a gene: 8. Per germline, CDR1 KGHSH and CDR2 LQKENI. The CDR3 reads CASSRRTSGADEQFF. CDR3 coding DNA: TGTGCCAGCTCCCGCAGGACTAGCGGGGCGGATGAGCAGTTCTTC.

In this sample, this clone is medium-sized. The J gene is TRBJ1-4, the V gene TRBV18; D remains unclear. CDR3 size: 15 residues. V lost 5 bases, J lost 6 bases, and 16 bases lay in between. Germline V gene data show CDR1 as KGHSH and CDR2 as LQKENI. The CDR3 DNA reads TGTGCCAGCTCAGGAGGAATTGGTTCTGATGAAAAACTGTTTTTT. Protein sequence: CASSGGIGSDEKLFF.

The CDR3 nucleotides are TGTGCCAGCTCGGACAGGGCGACCTACGAGCAGTACTTC. Protein sequence: CASSDRATYEQYF. V gene TRBV27 combines with J gene TRBJ2-5, with 8 bases identical to TRBD1. The J call may be in error: the DNA end matches TRBJ2-7 better. From germline, CDR1 is MNHEY and CDR2 SMNVEV (reference sequence). This CDR3 comprises 13 residues.

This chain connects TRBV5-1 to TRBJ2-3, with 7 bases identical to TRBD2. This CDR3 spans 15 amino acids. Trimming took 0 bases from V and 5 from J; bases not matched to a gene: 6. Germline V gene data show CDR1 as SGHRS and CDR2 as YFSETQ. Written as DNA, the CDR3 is TGCGCCAGCAGCTTGGCGAGCGGGAATTTAGATACGCAGTATTTT. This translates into CASSLASGNLDTQYF.

DNA for the CDR3: TGTGCCAGCAGCCCTAGCGGGGGGTCCTTAATGCAAGAGACCCAGTACTTC. Translation: CASSPSGGSLMQETQYF. This chain joins TRBV5-4 and TRBJ2-5, with 11 bases matching TRBD2. Germline CDR1 and CDR2: SGHNT and YYREEE (reference sequence). V shed 4 bases and J 2 bases; nucleotides not matched to a gene: 10. This CDR3 spans 17 amino acids.

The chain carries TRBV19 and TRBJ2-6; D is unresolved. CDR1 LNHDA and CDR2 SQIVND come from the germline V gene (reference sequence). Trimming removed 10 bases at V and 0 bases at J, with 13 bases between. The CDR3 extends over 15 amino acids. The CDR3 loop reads CATSTWSSGANVLTF. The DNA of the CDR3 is TGTGCCACCTCGACGTGGAGCTCTGGGGCCAACGTCCTGACTTTC.

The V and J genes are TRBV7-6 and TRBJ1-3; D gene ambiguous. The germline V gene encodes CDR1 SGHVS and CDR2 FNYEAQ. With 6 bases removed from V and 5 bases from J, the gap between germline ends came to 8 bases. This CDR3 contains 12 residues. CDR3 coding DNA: TGTGCCAGCAGTCCCGACAGAAACACCATATATTTT. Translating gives CASSPDRNTIYF. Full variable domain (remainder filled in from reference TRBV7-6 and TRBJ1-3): GAGVSQSPRYKVTKRGQDVALRCDPISGHVSLYWYRQALGQGPEFLTYFNYEAQQDKSGLPNDRFSAERPEGSISTLTIQRTEQRDSAMYRCASSPDRNTIYFGEGSWLTVV.

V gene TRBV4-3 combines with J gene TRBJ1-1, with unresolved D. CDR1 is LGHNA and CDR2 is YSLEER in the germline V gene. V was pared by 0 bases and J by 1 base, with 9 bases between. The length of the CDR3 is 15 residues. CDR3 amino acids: CASSQEDWGNTEAFF. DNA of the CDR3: TGCGCCAGCAGCCAAGAGGATTGGGGGAACACTGAAGCTTTCTTT.

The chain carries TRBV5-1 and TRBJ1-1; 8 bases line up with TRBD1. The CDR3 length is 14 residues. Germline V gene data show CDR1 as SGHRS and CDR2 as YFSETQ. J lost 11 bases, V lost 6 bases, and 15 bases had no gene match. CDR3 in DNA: TGCGCCAGCACCCCCGGACAGGGTGAAGTGCGTGCTTTCTTT. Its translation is CASTPGQGEVRAFF.

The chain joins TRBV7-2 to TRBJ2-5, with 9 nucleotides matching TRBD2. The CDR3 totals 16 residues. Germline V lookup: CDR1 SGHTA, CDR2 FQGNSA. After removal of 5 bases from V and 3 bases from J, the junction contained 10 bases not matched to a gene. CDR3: CASSPGTSKAKETQYF. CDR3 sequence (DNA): TGTGCCAGCAGCCCCGGGACTAGCAAAGCGAAAGAGACCCAGTACTTC.

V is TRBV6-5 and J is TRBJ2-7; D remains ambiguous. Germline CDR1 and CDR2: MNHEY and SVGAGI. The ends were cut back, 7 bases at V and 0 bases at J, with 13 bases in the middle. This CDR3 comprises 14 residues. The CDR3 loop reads CASIGRTSSYEQYF. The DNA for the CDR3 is TGTGCCAGCATTGGACGGACGAGCTCCTACGAGCAGTACTTC.

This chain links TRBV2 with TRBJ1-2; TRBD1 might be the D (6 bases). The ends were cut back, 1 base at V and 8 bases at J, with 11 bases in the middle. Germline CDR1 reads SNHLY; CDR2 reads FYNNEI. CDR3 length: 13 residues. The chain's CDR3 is CASSEVGAGGYTF. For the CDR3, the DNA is TGTGCCAGCAGTGAAGTGGGGGCAGGAGGCTACACCTTC.

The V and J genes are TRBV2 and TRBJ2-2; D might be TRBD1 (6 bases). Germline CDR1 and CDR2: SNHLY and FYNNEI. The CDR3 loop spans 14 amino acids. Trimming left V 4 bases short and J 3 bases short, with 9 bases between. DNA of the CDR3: TGTGCCAGCAGTGTGGACAGATACACCGGGGAGCTGTTTTTT. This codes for CASSVDRYTGELFF.

The CDR3 coding sequence is TGTGCCAGCAGCGAAAGGCTTATGAACACTGAAGCTTTCTTT. This translates into CASSERLMNTEAFF. The rearrangement links TRBV9 to TRBJ1-1; D not resolved. The germline V gene encodes CDR1 SGDLS and CDR2 YYNGEE. This CDR3 has 14 residues. V dropped 3 bases and J dropped 0 bases, with 9 bases sitting between them.

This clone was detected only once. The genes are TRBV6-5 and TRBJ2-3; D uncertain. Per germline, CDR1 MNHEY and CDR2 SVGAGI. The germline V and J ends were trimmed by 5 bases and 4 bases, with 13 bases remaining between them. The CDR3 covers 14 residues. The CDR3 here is CASSETVNPDTQYF. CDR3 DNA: TGTGCCAGCAGTGAGACGGTTAACCCAGATACGCAGTATTTT.

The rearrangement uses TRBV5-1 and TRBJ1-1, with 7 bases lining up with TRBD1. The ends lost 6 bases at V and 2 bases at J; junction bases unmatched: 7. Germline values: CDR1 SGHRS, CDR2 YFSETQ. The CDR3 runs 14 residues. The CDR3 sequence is CASTLRQGNTEAFF. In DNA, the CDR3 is TGCGCCAGCACCCTTAGACAGGGAAACACTGAAGCTTTCTTT.

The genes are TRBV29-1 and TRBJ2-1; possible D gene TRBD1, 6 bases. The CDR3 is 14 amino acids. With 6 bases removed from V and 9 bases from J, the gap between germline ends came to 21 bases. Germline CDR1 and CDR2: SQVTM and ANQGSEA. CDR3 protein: CSVAQGPAKGEQFF. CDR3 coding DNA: TGCAGCGTCGCCCAGGGGCCCGCCAAGGGTGAGCAGTTCTTC.

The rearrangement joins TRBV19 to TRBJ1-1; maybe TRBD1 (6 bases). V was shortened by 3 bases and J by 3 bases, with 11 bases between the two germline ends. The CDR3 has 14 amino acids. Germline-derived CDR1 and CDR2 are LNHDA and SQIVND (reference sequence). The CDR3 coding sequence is TGTGCCAGTAGTATTTTGGGGGCGGACACTGAAGCTTTCTTT. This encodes CASSILGADTEAFF. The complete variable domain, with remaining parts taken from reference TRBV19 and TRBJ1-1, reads DGGITQSPKYLFRKEGQNVTLSCEQNLNHDAMYWYRQDPGQGLRLIYYSQIVNDFQKGDIAEGYSVSREKKESFPLTVTSAQKNPTAFYLCASSILGADTEAFFGQGTRLTVV.

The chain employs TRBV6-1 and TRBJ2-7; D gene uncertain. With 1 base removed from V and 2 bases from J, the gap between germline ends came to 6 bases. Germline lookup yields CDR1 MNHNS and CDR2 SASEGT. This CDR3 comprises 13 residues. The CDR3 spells CASSEGLAYEQYF. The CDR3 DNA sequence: TGTGCCAGCAGTGAAGGCCTAGCCTACGAGCAGTACTTC.

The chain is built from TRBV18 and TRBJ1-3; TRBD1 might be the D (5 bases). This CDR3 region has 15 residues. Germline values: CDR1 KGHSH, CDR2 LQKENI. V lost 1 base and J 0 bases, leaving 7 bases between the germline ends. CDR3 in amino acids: CASSPQGSSGNTIYF. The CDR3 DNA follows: TGTGCCAGCTCACCACAGGGGAGCTCTGGAAACACCATATATTTT.

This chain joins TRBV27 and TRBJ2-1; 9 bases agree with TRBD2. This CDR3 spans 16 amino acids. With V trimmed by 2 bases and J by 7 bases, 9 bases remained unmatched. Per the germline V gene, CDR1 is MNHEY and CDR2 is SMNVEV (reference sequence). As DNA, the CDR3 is TGTGCCAGCAGTTTACCGATGACTAGCGGCCGGAATGAGCAGTTCTTC. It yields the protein CASSLPMTSGRNEQFF.

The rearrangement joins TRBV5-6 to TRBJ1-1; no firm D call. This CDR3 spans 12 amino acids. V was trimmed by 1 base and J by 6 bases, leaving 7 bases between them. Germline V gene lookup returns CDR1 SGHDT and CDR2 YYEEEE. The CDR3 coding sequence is TGTGCCAGCAGCTTGTACTGGGCTGAAGCTTTCTTT. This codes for CASSLYWAEAFF. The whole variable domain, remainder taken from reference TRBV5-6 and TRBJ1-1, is DAGVTQSPTHLIKTRGQQVTLRCSPKSGHDTVSWYQQALGQGPQFIFQYYEEEERQRGNFPDRFSGHQFPNYSSELNVNALLLGDSALYLCASSLYWAEAFFGQGTRLTVV.

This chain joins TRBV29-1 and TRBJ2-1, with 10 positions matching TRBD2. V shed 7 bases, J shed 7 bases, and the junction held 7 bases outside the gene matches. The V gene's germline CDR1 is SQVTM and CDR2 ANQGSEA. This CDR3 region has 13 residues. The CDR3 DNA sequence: TGCAGCGGGGATTCTAGCGGGGGTAATGAGCAGTTCTTC. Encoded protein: CSGDSSGGNEQFF.

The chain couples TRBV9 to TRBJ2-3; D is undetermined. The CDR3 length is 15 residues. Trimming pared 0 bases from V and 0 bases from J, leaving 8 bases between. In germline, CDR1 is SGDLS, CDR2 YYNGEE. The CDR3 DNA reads TGTGCCAGCAGCGTAGTTGGCCATAGCACAGATACGCAGTATTTT. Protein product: CASSVVGHSTDTQYF.

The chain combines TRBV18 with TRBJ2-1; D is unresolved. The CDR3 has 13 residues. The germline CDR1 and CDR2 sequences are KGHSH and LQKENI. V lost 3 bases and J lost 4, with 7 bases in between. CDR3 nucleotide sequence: TGTGCCAGCTCACCCGACGGTTACAATGAGCAGTTCTTC. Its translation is CASSPDGYNEQFF.

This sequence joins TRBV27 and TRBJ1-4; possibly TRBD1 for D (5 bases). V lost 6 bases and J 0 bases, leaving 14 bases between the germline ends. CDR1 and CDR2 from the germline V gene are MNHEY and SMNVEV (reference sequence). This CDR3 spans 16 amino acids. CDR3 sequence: CASSKYSGATNEKLFF. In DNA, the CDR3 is TGTGCCAGCAGCAAATATTCGGGGGCAACTAATGAAAAACTGTTTTTT.

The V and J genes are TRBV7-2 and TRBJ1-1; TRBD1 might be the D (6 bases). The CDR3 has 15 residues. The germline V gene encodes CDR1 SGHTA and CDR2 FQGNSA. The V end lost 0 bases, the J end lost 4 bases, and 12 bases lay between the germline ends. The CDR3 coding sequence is TGTGCCAGCAGCTTAGCCGGGGGCGCAAGCACTGAAGCTTTCTTT. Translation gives CASSLAGGASTEAFF.

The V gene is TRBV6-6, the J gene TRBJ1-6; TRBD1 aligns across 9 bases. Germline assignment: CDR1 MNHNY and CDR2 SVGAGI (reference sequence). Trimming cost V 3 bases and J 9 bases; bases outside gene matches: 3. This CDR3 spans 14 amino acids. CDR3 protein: CASSYGDRVSPLHF. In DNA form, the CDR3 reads TGTGCCAGCAGTTATGGGGACAGGGTTTCACCCCTCCACTTT.

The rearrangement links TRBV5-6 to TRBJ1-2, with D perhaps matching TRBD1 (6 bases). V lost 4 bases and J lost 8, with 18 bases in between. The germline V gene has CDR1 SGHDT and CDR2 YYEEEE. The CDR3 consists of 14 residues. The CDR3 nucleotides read TGTGCCAGCAGCCCGGACTGGGGGGCCCCGGGCTACACCTTC. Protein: CASSPDWGAPGYTF.

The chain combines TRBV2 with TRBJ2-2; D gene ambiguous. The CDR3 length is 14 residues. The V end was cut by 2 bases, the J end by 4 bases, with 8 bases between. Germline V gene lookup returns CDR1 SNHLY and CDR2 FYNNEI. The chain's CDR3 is CASSEWQVTGELFF. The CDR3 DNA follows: TGTGCCAGCAGTGAATGGCAGGTCACCGGGGAGCTGTTTTTT. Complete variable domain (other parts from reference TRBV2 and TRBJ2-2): EPEVTQTPSHQVTQMGQEVILRCVPISNHLYFYWYRQILGQKVEFLVSFYNNEISEKSEIFDDQFSVERPDGSNFTLKIRSTKLEDSAMYFCASSEWQVTGELFFGEGSRLTVL.